A selection of T cell receptor beta chains follows, all from one sample in a study of cytomegalovirus exposure and HLA in healthy donors. This table comes from immunoSEQ multiplex PCR, and its TCRdb copy is limited to in-frame clones, with some not included. The profile shows around 110,000 clones, roughly 68% of them singletons. The sequencing input was PBMCs. These TCRs come from a man younger than 40 in good health and CMV-seropositive. Each CDR3 is given with its conserved first and last residue. The D gene is left open where the match is weak. Only part of the rows carry a size: once, few, many, or a class if the clone is expanded.

>.|TRBJ2-7|.|TRBV7-9
TGTGCCAGCAGCCGCGGGCCGACCTACGAGCAGTACTTC
CASSRGPTYEQYF
>TRBD1|TRBJ2-3|.|TRBV7-9
TGTGCCAGCAGCTTGTTCACAGGGGACGGTAGGACAGATACGCAGTATTTT
CASSLFTGDGRTDTQYF
>.|TRBJ1-5|many|TRBV10-3
TGTGCCATCAGTGGGACCCCAGGGAATCAGCCCCAGCATTTT
CAISGTPGNQPQHF
>TRBD1|TRBJ2-3|.|TRBV30
TGTGCCTGGAGTGACAGGGGGCTTTCCACAGATACGCAGTATTTT
CAWSDRGLSTDTQYF
>.|TRBJ2-7|.|TRBV29-1
TGCAGCGTTGAACAGGCGTTGATGGGGCTCTACGAGCAGTACTTC
CSVEQALMGLYEQYF
>.|TRBJ1-5|.|TRBV2
TGTGCCAGCAGTGACGTCGGTATCAAGCCCCAGCATTTT
CASSDVGIKPQHF
>TRBD2|TRBJ2-3|.|TRBV7-2
TGTGCCAGCAGCTTAGGGACTAGCGGCACAGATACGCAGTATTTT
CASSLGTSGTDTQYF
>.|TRBJ2-5|.|TRBV19
TGTGCCAGTAGTATTCTGGGCGAGACCCAGTACTTC
CASSILGETQYF
>.|TRBJ1-6|.|TRBV19
TGTGCCAGTAGTCTCGCCCCAGGGGTAATTAATTCACCCCTCCACTTT
CASSLAPGVINSPLHF
>.|TRBJ2-3|.|TRBV7-2
TGTGCCAGCAGCTTCAACTCAGGGGCAGATACGCAGTATTTT
CASSFNSGADTQYF
>TRBD1|TRBJ2-7|.|TRBV9
TGTGCCAGCTCTGAAGGGACAGGGGGCTACGAGCAGTACTTC
CASSEGTGGYEQYF
>.|TRBJ2-3|.|TRBV7-2
TGTGCCAGCAGCTTAGGGCCCCCATGGGACACCGGCACAGATACGCAGTATTTT
CASSLGPPWDTGTDTQYF
>TRBD1|TRBJ1-6|.|TRBV7-2
TGTGCCAGCAGCTTGACAGGGCGGAATTCACCCCTCCACTTT
CASSLTGRNSPLHF
>.|TRBJ2-1|.|TRBV19
TGTGCCAGTAGTATACAGGGAAAGGGTGAGCAGTTCTTC
CASSIQGKGEQFF
>.|TRBJ1-2|.|TRBV19
TGTGCCAGTAGTATTCGCGTAGGAGACTATGGCTACACCTTC
CASSIRVGDYGYTF
>TRBD2|TRBJ2-3|.|TRBV18
TGTGCCAGCTCACCACCAGCGGGGGGGACAGATACGCAGTATTTT
CASSPPAGGTDTQYF
>TRBD1|TRBJ1-2|.|TRBV7-2
TGTGCCAGCAGCTTAGCGGGACAGCTGGTCGGTTATGGCTACACCTTC
CASSLAGQLVGYGYTF
>TRBD1|TRBJ1-2|once|TRBV9
TGTGCCAGCAGCGTATTACAGGGGTATGGCTACACCTTC
CASSVLQGYGYTF
>TRBD1|TRBJ2-2|.|TRBV11-1
TGTGCCAGCAGCCCGGACAGGGAGAACACCGGGGAGCTGTTTTTT
CASSPDRENTGELFF
>TRBD2|TRBJ2-1|few|TRBV10-3
TGTGCCATCCTTAGAAAGACTAGCTCTCGGGCCAATGAGCAGTTCTTC
CAILRKTSSRANEQFF
>.|TRBJ1-1|.|TRBV25-1
TGTGCCAGCAGTGTCGAGCTGAACACTGAAGCTTTCTTT
CASSVELNTEAFF
>.|TRBJ2-5|.|TRBV2
TGTGCCAGCAGTGGTTCTAGCAGGGGCGAGACCCAGTACTTC
CASSGSSRGETQYF
>TRBD1|TRBJ2-1|.|TRBV15
TGTGCCACCAGCAGAACTACCGGGACAGGCACCTACAATGAGCAGTTCTTC
CATSRTTGTGTYNEQFF
>.|TRBJ2-3|.|TRBV28
TGTGCCAGCAGTTTAGGTGCGGCCTTTCCCAGCCCGACAGATACGCAGTATTTT
CASSLGAAFPSPTDTQYF
>TRBD2|TRBJ2-3|.|TRBV5-6
TGTGCCAGCAGCATTCTCGTAGCGGGAGGGCCCTCAGATACGCAGTATTTT
CASSILVAGGPSDTQYF
>.|TRBJ1-6|few|TRBV25-1
TGTGCCAGCAGCTGGACAGTTCCTTATAATTCACCCCTCCACTTT
CASSWTVPYNSPLHF
>.|TRBJ1-1|few|TRBV30
TGTGCCTGGAGTGTATTTAGTGTTGAAGCTTTCTTT
CAWSVFSVEAFF
>TRBD1|TRBJ1-5|.|TRBV6-1
TGTGCCAGCAGAGACAGGGAGAGGGATCAGCCCCAGCATTTT
CASRDRERDQPQHF
>TRBD1|TRBJ1-2|.|TRBV5-8
TGTGCCAGCAGTCATCGGACAGGGGGGGGTGGCTACACCTTC
CASSHRTGGGGYTF
>TRBD1|TRBJ2-7|.|TRBV13
TGTGCCAGCAGCCTCGGACAGGACAACGAGCAGTACTTC
CASSLGQDNEQYF
>.|TRBJ1-1|.|TRBV6-4
TGTGCCAGCAGTGAAGGCCCAGGGAACACTGAAGCTTTCTTT
CASSEGPGNTEAFF
>.|TRBJ1-3|.|TRBV29-1
TGCAGCGTTGAAGATTGGGGAGAAGTAGGAAACACCATATATTTT
CSVEDWGEVGNTIYF
>.|TRBJ1-1|.|TRBV18
TGTGCCAGCTCACCAGTACACACACGGGACACTGAAGCTTTCTTT
CASSPVHTRDTEAFF
>TRBD1|TRBJ1-2|.|TRBV9
TGTGCCAGCAGCGTATCTTCAGGGGGTGGCGCTAACTATGGCTACACCTTC
CASSVSSGGGANYGYTF
>TRBD2|TRBJ2-3|.|TRBV5-1
TGCGCCAGCAGCGCCACTAGCGGCCGAGGGGGAGATACGCAGTATTTT
CASSATSGRGGDTQYF
>.|TRBJ1-1|.|TRBV10-3
TGTGCCATCAGTGAGCAGGTAGGCCGAGACACTGAAGCTTTCTTT
CAISEQVGRDTEAFF
>TRBD1|TRBJ1-5|once|TRBV7-8
TGTGCCAGCAGCTTAGGGGACAGGTACAATCAGCCCCAGCATTTT
CASSLGDRYNQPQHF
>TRBD1|TRBJ1-3|.|TRBV12-5
TGTGCTAGTGGTTTGGTAGGGGGCATAAGGGACTCCTTATCTGGAAACACCATATATTTT
CASGLVGGIRDSLSGNTIYF
>TRBD1|TRBJ1-2|.|TRBV11-3
TGTGCCAGTTCACAGGGGTACTATGGCTACACCTTC
CASSQGYYGYTF
>TRBD2|TRBJ2-4|.|TRBV2
TGTGCCAGCAGGAGGACTAGCGGTCTCCTAAACGTAGACATTCAGTACTTC
CASRRTSGLLNVDIQYF
>.|TRBJ2-7|.|TRBV19
TGTGCCAGTAGTAGAGGCTTCTCAACCTACGAGCAGTACTTC
CASSRGFSTYEQYF
>.|TRBJ2-7|once|TRBV10-3
TGTGCCATCAGTGACACAGGGAAGAGCTCCTACGAGCAGTACTTC
CAISDTGKSSYEQYF
>TRBD2|TRBJ2-5|.|TRBV5-4
TGTGCCAGCAGCTTGGCGGTTGGGACTAGCGGGCATCAAGAGACCCAGTACTTC
CASSLAVGTSGHQETQYF
>.|TRBJ1-3|.|TRBV4-1
TGCGCCAGCAGCCAAGATCGGGGGGGCGCGGGAAACACCATATATTTT
CASSQDRGGAGNTIYF
>TRBD2|TRBJ2-1|.|TRBV13
TGTGCCACCCCTAGCGGGGGGGCCCTCAATGAGCAGTTCTTC
CATPSGGALNEQFF